A single sample is the source of the 10 T cell receptor beta chains below, sequenced in a study of regulatory T cells in long-lasting Graves disease. CDR3-region Arm-PCR and iRepertoire HTBI primers produced the TCR beta libraries. TCRdb redid the calling of the multiplex PCR reads with MiXCR, one entry per CDR3 protein. Among 420,000 or so distinct CDR3 sequences listed, around 17% were seen once. Documented time point: newly diagnosed GD, antithyroid drugs for less than 3 months. PBMCs were the source of the RNA used for TCR sequencing. These same records also appear under a second study, on T cells in Graves' hyperthyroidism and ophthalmopathy.

Sequenced here: peripheral blood mononuclear cells (PBMCs), sampled at new diagnosis, from a patient treated with antithyroid drugs. The receptors derive from a woman between 18 and 29 years old with Graves disease.

This clonotype showed up many times. This sequence joins TRBV30 and TRBJ1-5, with TRBD1 as a possible D gene (5 bases). The CDR3 totals 14 residues. From germline, CDR1 is GTSNPN and CDR2 SVGIG (reference sequence). The V end lost 2 bases, the J end lost 4 bases, and 12 bases lay between the germline ends. CDR3: CAWSQQGRNQPQHF. The CDR3 nucleotides read TGTGCCTGGAGTCAGCAGGGTAGAAATCAGCCCCAGCATTTT. The entire variable domain, with the rest obtained from reference TRBV30 and TRBJ1-5, is as follows: SQTIHQWPATLVQPVGSPLSLECTVEGTSNPNLYWYRQAAGRGLQLLFYSVGIGQISSEVPQNLSASRPQDRQFILSSKKLLLSDSGFYLCAWSQQGRNQPQHFGDGTRLSIL.

In its sample, this clonotype was seen a few times. At one of its ends the junction is not consistent with the germline gene, which may arise from a read error. V gene TRBV28 combines with J gene TRBJ2-1, with TRBD2 matching 16 bases. The CDR3 extends over 19 amino acids. Per germline, CDR1 MDHEN and CDR2 SYDVKM. DNA for the CDR3: TGTGTCAGCAGTTTATTCCGACCAGGGACTAGCGGGAGGGCCCGTGAGCAGTTCTTC. This encodes CVSSLFRPGTSGRAREQFF.

At least ten counts were recorded for this clonotype. The chain links TRBV4-3 to TRBJ2-7, with 13 bases lining up with TRBD2. Per germline, CDR1 LGHNA and CDR2 YSLEER. The CDR3 length is 16 residues. The ends lost 1 base at V and 2 bases at J; junction bases unmatched: 2. The CDR3 bases are TGCGCCAGCAGCCAAGCGGGACTAGCGGGAACCTACGAGCAGTACTTC. Its protein product is CASSQAGLAGTYEQYF.

This clonotype was counted at least ten times. The junction shows a germline mismatch at one end, possibly a read error. V usage is TRBV7-2 and J usage is TRBJ2-5; D call uncertain. The CDR3 extends over 13 amino acids. CDR1 and CDR2 (germline): SGHTA, FQGNSA. The CDR3 DNA sequence: TGCGCCAGCAGTGTTGGGATTCAAGAGACCCAGTACTTC. It is translated as CASSVGIQETQYF.

This clonotype was recorded at least ten times. The chain couples TRBV20-1 to TRBJ2-1; 9 bases fit TRBD2. With V trimmed by 6 bases and J by 4 bases, 10 bases remained unmatched. The CDR3 length is 15 residues. CDR1 and CDR2 from the germline V gene are DFQATT and SNEGSKA (reference sequence). CDR3 loop: CSATDPGLAYNEQFF. In DNA, the CDR3 is TGCAGTGCCACAGACCCGGGACTAGCTTACAATGAGCAGTTCTTC.

This rearrangement joins TRBV28 to TRBJ2-7; no definite D call. Trimming pared 6 bases from V and 3 bases from J, leaving 21 bases between. There are 16 residues in the CDR3. Germline V gives CDR1 MDHEN, CDR2 SYDVKM. DNA for the CDR3: TGTGCCAGCAGCCCCCCGACACGGATGCTAGTCTACGAGCAGTACTTC. Residues: CASSPPTRMLVYEQYF.

The chain carries TRBV19 and TRBJ2-1; 11 bases align to TRBD2. This CDR3 spans 17 amino acids. Germline V lookup: CDR1 LNHDA, CDR2 SQIVND (reference sequence). V was clipped by 5 bases and J by 3 bases; unmatched bases: 9. The CDR3 is CASSQRGTSGSYNEQFF. In DNA form, the CDR3 reads TGTGCCAGTAGTCAACGAGGAACTAGCGGGAGCTACAATGAGCAGTTCTTC.

This clonotype came up many times. The genes are TRBV27 and TRBJ2-1; 10 bases map to TRBD2. Unmatched junction bases numbered 6, after V lost 4 bases and J lost 3 bases. The CDR3 covers 16 residues. CDR1 and CDR2 (germline): MNHEY, SMNVEV (reference sequence). For the CDR3, the DNA is TGTGCCAGCAGTTCTAGACTAGCGGGCTTCTACAATGAGCAGTTCTTC. Translation: CASSSRLAGFYNEQFF.

The chain combines TRBV15 with TRBJ2-2; a weak D match, TRBD2 (5 bases). The V gene lost 3 bases and the J gene lost 4 bases, with 24 bases spanning the gap. The CDR3 spans 19 residues. The germline gives CDR1 LNHNV, CDR2 YYDKDF (reference sequence). The CDR3 coding sequence is TGTGCCACCAGCAGGGAACTAGAGTTGGCCGATCGGGGCACCGGGGAGCTGTTTTTT. Translating gives CATSRELELADRGTGELFF.

This clonotype was counted only a few times. The V and J genes are TRBV28 and TRBJ2-1; 8 bases are a match to TRBD2. Germline V gene data show CDR1 as MDHEN and CDR2 as SYDVKM. CDR3 size: 15 residues. Trimming took 3 bases from V and 0 from J; bases not matched to a gene: 1. The CDR3 loop is CASSFGGASYNEQFF. The CDR3 nucleotides are TGTGCCAGCAGTTTCGGGGGGGCCTCCTACAATGAGCAGTTCTTC.